This TCR beta chain was captured by sequencing in a study of blood T cell repertoires in COVID-19. Across the study: T cells, B-cell-depleted T cells, or PBMCs supplied cDNA or gDNA.

Sequenced by immunoSEQ multiplex PCR; TCRdb stores in-frame clones only, minus some. The repertoire holds approximately 63,000 clones, with 80% to 90% as singletons. Germline CDR1 and CDR2: LNHDA and SQIVND (reference sequence). V was shortened by 4 bases and J by 2 bases, with 8 bases between the two germline ends. The CDR3 is 13 amino acids. The sequencing input was peripheral blood. The chain uses TRBV19 and TRBJ1-1; no reliable D call. This sequence was found in a woman in her sixties with COVID-19, enrolled during active disease. Written as DNA, the CDR3 is TGTGCCAGTAGTACTCAGGTTAACACTGAAGCTTTCTTT. Protein product: CASSTQVNTEAFF.